These 14 T cell receptor beta chains originate from one sample sequenced in a study of blood T cell repertoires in COVID-19. Data came from immunoSEQ multiplex PCR; TCRdb stores just in-frame clones and leaves some out. The sample holds about 180,000 clones, around 85% seen once. The sample consisted of PBMCs or T cells enriched from blood (not recorded which). Receptors originate from a woman aged 40 to 50 with acute COVID-19.

This chain connects TRBV10-3 to TRBJ1-2, with 7 bases matching TRBD1. Germline V CDR1 and CDR2: ENHRY, SYGVKD. Trimming cost V 5 bases and J 2 bases; bases outside gene matches: 2. CDR3 length: 13 amino acids. CDR3 bases: TGTGCCATCAGTCAGGGACAGAACTATGGCTACACCTTC. It specifies CAISQGQNYGYTF.

The chain recombines TRBV6-5 with TRBJ2-7; D possibly corresponds to TRBD1 (5 bases). The V and J ends lost 0 bases and 5 bases respectively, with 11 bases between them. The germline gives CDR1 MNHEY, CDR2 SVGAGI. The length of the CDR3 is 14 residues. The CDR3 bases are TGTGCCAGCAGTTACTCACAGGCCATCCACGAGCAGTACTTC. Its protein product is CASSYSQAIHEQYF.

Note on this clone: The junction departs from the called germline gene at one end, perhaps through a read error. The genes are TRBV3-1 (or the pseudogene TRBV3-2) and TRBJ2-3; 12 nucleotides match TRBD2. This CDR3 contains 18 residues. Germline V CDR1 and CDR2: LGHDT, YNNKEL (reference sequence). CDR3 in DNA: TGTGCCAGCAGCCAAGGGGCCGGGGTTAGACTAGCGGGAGAAAGGACGAATTTT. Translated: CASSQGAGVRLAGERTNF.

About this clone itself: The junction and the germline gene differ at one end; a read error may be behind it. J is TRBJ2-3 and V is TRBV7-7; 9 bases line up with TRBD2. From germline, CDR1 is SSHAT and CDR2 FNYEAQ (reference sequence). There are 17 residues in the CDR3. CDR3 nucleotides: TGTGCTAGCAGCTTAAAGACTAGCGGAGGCCCGGAAGATACGCAGTATTTT. This gives the protein CASSLKTSGGPEDTQYF. Combining the CDR3 with reference TRBV7-7 and TRBJ2-3 gives the whole variable domain GAGVSQSPRYKVTKRGQDVTLRCDPISSHATLYWYQQALGQGPEFLTYFNYEAQPDKSGLPSDRFSAERPEGSISTLTIQRTEQRDSAMYRCASSLKTSGGPEDTQYFGPGTRLTVL.

The chain joins TRBV3-1 (or the pseudogene TRBV3-2) to TRBJ2-2, with 15 bases fitting TRBD2. This CDR3 contains 16 residues. Germline trimming cut 4 bases from V and 5 bases from J; bases unmatched to any gene: 2. Germline V gene data show CDR1 as LGHDT and CDR2 as YNNKEL (reference sequence). CDR3 sequence: CASSRTSGRATGELFF. CDR3 nucleotides: TGTGCCAGCAGCCGGACTAGCGGGAGGGCGACCGGGGAGCTGTTTTTT.

The rearrangement uses TRBV7-9 and TRBJ2-2, with unresolved D. Germline lookup yields CDR1 SEHNR and CDR2 FQNEAQ (reference sequence). V lost 0 bases and J 5 bases, leaving 10 bases between the germline ends. This CDR3 is 15 amino acids long. CDR3 in DNA: TGTGCCAGCAGCTTAGCCCTTGGCCCGACCGGGGAGCTGTTTTTT. Translation gives CASSLALGPTGELFF. Full variable domain (rest looked up from reference TRBV7-9 and TRBJ2-2): DTGVSQNPRHKITKRGQNVTFRCDPISEHNRLYWYRQTLGQGPEFLTYFQNEAQLEKSRLLSDRFSAERPKGSFSTLEIQRTEQGDSAMYLCASSLALGPTGELFFGEGSRLTVL.

This CDR3 reads CASSADRGQSRQPQHF. Here the CDR3 DNA reads TGTGCCAGCAGCGCGGACAGGGGTCAGTCAAGACAGCCCCAGCATTTT. The chain has TRBV7-2 and TRBJ1-5, with 9 bases fitting TRBD1. CDR1 and CDR2 (germline): SGHTA, FQGNSA. V lost 5 bases, J lost 7 bases, and 12 bases stayed unmatched. The CDR3 runs 16 residues.

The gene calls are TRBV14 and TRBJ2-1, with D unresolved. CDR3 length: 15 residues. From germline, CDR1 is SGHDN and CDR2 FVKESK. The germline V and J ends were trimmed by 0 bases and 6 bases, with 12 bases remaining between them. CDR3 amino acids: CASSQDATYRNEQFF. DNA of the CDR3: TGTGCCAGCAGCCAAGACGCCACCTATCGCAATGAGCAGTTCTTC.

The chain couples TRBV25-1 to TRBJ1-6; D is possibly TRBD1 (6 bases). Germline assignment: CDR1 MGHDK and CDR2 SYGVNS. Trimming shortened V by 2 bases and J by 3 bases, and 8 bases separated the two germline ends. The CDR3 is 15 amino acids. The CDR3 spells CASSEKGGYNSPLHF. CDR3 in DNA: TGTGCCAGCAGTGAAAAAGGGGGCTATAATTCACCCCTCCACTTT.

This rearrangement joins TRBV6-5 to TRBJ2-7, with 7 bases lining up with TRBD1. The length of the CDR3 is 15 residues. The trim removed 6 bases at V and 3 bases at J, leaving 11 bases unmatched. CDR1 is MNHEY, CDR2 SVGAGI, per germline. The chain's CDR3 is CASRPGTAINYEQYF. Written as DNA, the CDR3 is TGTGCCAGCAGGCCCGGGACAGCCATAAACTACGAGCAGTACTTC.

This clone was seen more than once but under ten times. This sequence joins TRBV27 and TRBJ1-3; 7 bases are shared with TRBD1. The germline V gene has CDR1 MNHEY and CDR2 SMNVEV (reference sequence). The CDR3 has 15 residues. V dropped 0 bases and J dropped 2; count of bases not matched to a gene: 1. CDR3 loop: CASSLSGGAGNTIYF. CDR3 bases: TGTGCCAGCAGTTTATCAGGGGGCGCTGGAAACACCATATATTTT.

The gene calls are TRBV29-1 and TRBJ2-2, with D possibly being TRBD2 (6 bases). Per germline, CDR1 SQVTM and CDR2 ANQGSEA. Trimming took 6 bases from V and 2 from J, leaving 13 bases between them. The CDR3 is 14 residues long. DNA for the CDR3: TGCAGCGTGACCGGGACTCGTAACACCGGGGAGCTGTTTTTT. It is translated as CSVTGTRNTGELFF.

The chain carries TRBV7-3 and TRBJ2-7; 8 nucleotides agree with TRBD2. Germline V gene sequence: CDR1 SGHTA, CDR2 FQGTGA. V shed 1 base, J shed 4 bases, and the junction held 15 bases outside the gene matches. The CDR3 is 18 residues long. The CDR3 loop reads CASSLNPKGAGVGYEQYF. In DNA form, the CDR3 reads TGTGCCAGCAGCTTAAACCCCAAGGGAGCGGGAGTCGGGTACGAGCAGTACTTC. The whole variable domain, remainder taken from reference TRBV7-3 and TRBJ2-7, is GAGVSQTPSNKVTEKGKYVELRCDPISGHTALYWYRQSLGQGPEFLIYFQGTGAADDSGLPNDRFFAVRPEGSVSTLKIQRTERGDSAVYLCASSLNPKGAGVGYEQYFGPGTRLTVT.

This chain links TRBV7-2 with TRBJ2-1; D is undetermined. Trimming took 0 bases from V and 0 from J, leaving 18 bases between them. Germline-derived CDR1 and CDR2 are SGHTA and FQGNSA. CDR3 length: 19 residues. CDR3 nucleotide sequence: TGTGCCAGCAGCTTAGCGACTGCAAGCAACCTCTTCTCCTACAATGAGCAGTTCTTC. It encodes CASSLATASNLFSYNEQFF.